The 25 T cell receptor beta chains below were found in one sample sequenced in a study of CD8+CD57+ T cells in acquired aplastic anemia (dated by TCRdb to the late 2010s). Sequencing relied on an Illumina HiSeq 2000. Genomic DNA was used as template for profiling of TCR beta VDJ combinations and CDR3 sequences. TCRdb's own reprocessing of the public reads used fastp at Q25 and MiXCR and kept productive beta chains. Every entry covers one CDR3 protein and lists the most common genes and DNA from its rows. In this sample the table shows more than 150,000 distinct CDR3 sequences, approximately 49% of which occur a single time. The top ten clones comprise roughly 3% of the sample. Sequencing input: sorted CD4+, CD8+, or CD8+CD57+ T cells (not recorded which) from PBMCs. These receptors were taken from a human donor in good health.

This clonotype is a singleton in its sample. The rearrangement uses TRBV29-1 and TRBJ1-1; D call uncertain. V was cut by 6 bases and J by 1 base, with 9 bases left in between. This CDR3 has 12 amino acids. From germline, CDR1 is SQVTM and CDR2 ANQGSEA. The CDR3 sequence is CSVSNGNTEAFF. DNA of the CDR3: TGCAGCGTCTCGAATGGGAACACTGAAGCTTTCTTT.

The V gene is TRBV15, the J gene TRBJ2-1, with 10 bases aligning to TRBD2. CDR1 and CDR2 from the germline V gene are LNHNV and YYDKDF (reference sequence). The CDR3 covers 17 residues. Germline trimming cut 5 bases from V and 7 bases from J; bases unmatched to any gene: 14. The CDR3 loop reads CATSGQSSGSVWNEQFF. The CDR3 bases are TGTGCCACCAGCGGCCAGTCTAGCGGGAGCGTATGGAATGAGCAGTTCTTC.

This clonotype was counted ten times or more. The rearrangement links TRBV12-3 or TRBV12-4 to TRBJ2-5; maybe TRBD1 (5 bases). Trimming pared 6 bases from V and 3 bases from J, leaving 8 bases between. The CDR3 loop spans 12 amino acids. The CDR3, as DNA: TGTGCCAGCAGAGGCAGGGAAGAGACCCAGTACTTC. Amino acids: CASRGREETQYF.

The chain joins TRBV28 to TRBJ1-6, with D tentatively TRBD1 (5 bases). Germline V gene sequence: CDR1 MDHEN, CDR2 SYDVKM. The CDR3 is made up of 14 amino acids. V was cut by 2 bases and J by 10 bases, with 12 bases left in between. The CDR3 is CASSLVGDGSPLHF. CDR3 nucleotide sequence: TGTGCCAGCAGTTTAGTAGGGGATGGGTCACCCCTCCACTTT.

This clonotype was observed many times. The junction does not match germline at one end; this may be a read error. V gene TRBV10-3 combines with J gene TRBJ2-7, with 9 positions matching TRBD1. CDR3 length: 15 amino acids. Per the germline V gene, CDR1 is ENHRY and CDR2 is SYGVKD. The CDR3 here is CASSEDRGIPYEQYF. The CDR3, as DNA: TGTGCCAGCAGTGAGGACAGGGGTATACCCTACGAGCAGTACTTC.

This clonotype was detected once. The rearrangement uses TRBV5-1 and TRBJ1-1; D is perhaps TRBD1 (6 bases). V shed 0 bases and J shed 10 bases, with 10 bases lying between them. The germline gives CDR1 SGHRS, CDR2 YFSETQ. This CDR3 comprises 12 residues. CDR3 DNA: TGCGCCAGCAGCTTGGCCGAGGGGGTAGCTTTCTTT. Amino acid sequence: CASSLAEGVAFF.

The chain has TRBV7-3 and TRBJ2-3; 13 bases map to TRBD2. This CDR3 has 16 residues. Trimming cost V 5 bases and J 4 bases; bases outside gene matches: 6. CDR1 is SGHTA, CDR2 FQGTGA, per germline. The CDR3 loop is CASSPTSGGLADTQYF. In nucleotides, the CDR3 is TGTGCCAGCAGCCCGACTAGCGGGGGGTTAGCAGATACGCAGTATTTT. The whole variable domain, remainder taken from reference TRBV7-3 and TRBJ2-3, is GAGVSQTPSNKVTEKGKYVELRCDPISGHTALYWYRQSLGQGPEFLIYFQGTGAADDSGLPNDRFFAVRPEGSVSTLKIQRTERGDSAVYLCASSPTSGGLADTQYFGPGTRLTVL.

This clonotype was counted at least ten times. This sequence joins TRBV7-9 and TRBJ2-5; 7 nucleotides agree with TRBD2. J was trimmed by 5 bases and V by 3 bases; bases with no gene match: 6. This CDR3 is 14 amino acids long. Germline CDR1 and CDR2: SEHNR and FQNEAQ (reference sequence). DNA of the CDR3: TGTGCCAGCAGCTTGATCCAGGGAGGGGAGACCCAGTACTTC. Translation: CASSLIQGGETQYF.

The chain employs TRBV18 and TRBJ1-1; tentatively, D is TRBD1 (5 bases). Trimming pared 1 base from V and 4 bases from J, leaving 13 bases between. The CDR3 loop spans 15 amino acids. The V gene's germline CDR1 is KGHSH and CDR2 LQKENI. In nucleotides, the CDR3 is TGTGCCAGCTCACCACGGCAGGGCAAAGGCACTGAAGCTTTCTTT. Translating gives CASSPRQGKGTEAFF. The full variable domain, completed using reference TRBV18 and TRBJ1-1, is NAGVMQNPRHLVRRRGQEARLRCSPMKGHSHVYWYRQLPEEGLKFMVYLQKENIIDESGMPKERFSAEFPKEGPSILRIQQVVRGDSAAYFCASSPRQGKGTEAFFGQGTRLTVV.

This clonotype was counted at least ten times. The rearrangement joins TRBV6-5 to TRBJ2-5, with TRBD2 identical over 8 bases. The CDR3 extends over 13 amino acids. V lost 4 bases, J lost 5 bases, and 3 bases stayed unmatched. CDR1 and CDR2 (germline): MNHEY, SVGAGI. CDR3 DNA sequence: TGTGCCAGCAGTTGGACTAGCAGGGAGACCCAGTACTTC. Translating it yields CASSWTSRETQYF.

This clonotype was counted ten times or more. The CDR3 nucleotides read TGTGCCAGCAGCCATTTCCGGCTAGCGGGAGCTGTGGGACCCAACAATGAGCAGTTCTTC. It codes for CASSHFRLAGAVGPNNEQFF. This chain uses TRBV4-2 with TRBJ2-1; 10 bases are shared with TRBD2. The CDR3 consists of 20 residues. Germline V gene lookup returns CDR1 LGHNA and CDR2 YNFKEQ. Trimming took 3 bases from V and 5 from J; bases not matched to a gene: 19.

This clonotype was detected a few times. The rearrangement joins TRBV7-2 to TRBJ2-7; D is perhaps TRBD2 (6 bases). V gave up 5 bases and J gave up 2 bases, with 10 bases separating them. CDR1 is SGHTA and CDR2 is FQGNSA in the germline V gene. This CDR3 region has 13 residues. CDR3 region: CASSRDFTYEQYF. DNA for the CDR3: TGTGCCAGCAGCCGGGACTTCACCTACGAGCAGTACTTC. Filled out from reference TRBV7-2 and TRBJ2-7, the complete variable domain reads GAGVSQSPSNKVTEKGKDVELRCDPISGHTALYWYRQSLGQGLEFLIYFQGNSAPDKSGLPSDRFSAERTGGSVSTLTIQRTQQEDSAVYLCASSRDFTYEQYFGPGTRLTVT.

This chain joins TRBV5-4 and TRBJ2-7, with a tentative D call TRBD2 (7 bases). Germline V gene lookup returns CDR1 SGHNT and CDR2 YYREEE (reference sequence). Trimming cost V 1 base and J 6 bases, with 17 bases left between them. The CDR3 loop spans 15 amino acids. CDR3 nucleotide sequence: TGTGCCAGCAGCTTGTTCGAGGGGGGGCCCCTCGAGCAGTACTTC. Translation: CASSLFEGGPLEQYF.

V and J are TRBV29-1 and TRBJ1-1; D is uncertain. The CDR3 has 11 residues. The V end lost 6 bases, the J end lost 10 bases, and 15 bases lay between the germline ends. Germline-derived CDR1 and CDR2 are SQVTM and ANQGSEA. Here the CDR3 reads CSVDPTALAFF. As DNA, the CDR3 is TGCAGCGTCGACCCTACTGCCCTAGCTTTCTTT.

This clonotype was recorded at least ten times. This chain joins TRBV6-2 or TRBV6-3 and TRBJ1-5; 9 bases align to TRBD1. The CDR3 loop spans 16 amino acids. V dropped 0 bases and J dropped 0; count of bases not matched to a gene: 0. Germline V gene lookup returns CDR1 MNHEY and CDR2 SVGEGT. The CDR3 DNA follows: TGTGCCAGCAGTTACTCGGGACAGGGTAGCAATCAGCCCCAGCATTTT. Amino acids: CASSYSGQGSNQPQHF.

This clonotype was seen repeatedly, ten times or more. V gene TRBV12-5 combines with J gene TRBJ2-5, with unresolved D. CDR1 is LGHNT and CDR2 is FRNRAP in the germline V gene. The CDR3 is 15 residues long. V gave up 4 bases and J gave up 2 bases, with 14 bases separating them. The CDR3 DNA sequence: TGTGCTAGTGGTTCAGGTTTAATGGAGCAAGAGACCCAGTACTTC. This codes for CASGSGLMEQETQYF.

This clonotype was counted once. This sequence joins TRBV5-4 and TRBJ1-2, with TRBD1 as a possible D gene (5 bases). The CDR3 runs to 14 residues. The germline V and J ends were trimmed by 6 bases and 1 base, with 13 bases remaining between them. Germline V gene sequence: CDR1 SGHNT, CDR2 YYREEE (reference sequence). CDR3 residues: CASTTGRLNYGYTF. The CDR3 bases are TGTGCCAGCACCACGGGACGGCTTAACTATGGCTACACCTTC.

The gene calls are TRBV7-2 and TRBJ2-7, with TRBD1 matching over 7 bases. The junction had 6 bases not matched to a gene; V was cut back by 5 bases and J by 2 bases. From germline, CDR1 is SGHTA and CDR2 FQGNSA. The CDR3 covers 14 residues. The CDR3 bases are TGTGCCAGCAGCGGTCGGGACAGTCCCTACGAGCAGTACTTC. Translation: CASSGRDSPYEQYF. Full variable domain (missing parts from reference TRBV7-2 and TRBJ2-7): GAGVSQSPSNKVTEKGKDVELRCDPISGHTALYWYRQSLGQGLEFLIYFQGNSAPDKSGLPSDRFSAERTGGSVSTLTIQRTQQEDSAVYLCASSGRDSPYEQYFGPGTRLTVT.

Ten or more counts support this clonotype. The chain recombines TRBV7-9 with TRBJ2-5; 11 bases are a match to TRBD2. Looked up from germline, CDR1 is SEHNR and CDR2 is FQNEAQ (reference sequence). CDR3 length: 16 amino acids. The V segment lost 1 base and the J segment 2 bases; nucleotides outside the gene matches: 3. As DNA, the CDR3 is TGTGCCAGCAGCTTAGTCCTAGCGGGAGGACAAGAGACCCAGTACTTC. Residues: CASSLVLAGGQETQYF.

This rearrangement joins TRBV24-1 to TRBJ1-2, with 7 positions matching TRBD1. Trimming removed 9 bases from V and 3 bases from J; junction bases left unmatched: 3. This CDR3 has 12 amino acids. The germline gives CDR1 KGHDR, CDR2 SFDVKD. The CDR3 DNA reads TGTGCCACCCAGGGGGAGGACTATGGCTACACCTTC. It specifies CATQGEDYGYTF.

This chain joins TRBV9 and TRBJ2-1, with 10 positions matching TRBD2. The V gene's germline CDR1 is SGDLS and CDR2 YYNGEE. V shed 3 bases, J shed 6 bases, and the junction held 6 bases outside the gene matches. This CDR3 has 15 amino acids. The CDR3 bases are TGTGCCAGCAGCGCTTGGACTAGCGGATCCAATGAGCAGTTCTTC. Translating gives CASSAWTSGSNEQFF.

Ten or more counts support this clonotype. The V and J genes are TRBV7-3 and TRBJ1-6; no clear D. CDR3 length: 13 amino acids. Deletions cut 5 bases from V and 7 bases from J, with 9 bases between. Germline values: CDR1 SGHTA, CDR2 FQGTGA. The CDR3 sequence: CASSPDRNSPLHF. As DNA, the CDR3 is TGTGCCAGCAGCCCGGACCGCAATTCACCCCTCCACTTT.

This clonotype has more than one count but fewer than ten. The CDR3, as DNA: TGTGCCAGCAGTGTTAAGGGCCCTGGAAACACCATATATTTT. Residues: CASSVKGPGNTIYF. The J gene is TRBJ1-3, the V gene TRBV6-1; D not resolved. The CDR3 loop spans 14 amino acids. V lost 4 bases and J lost 2, with 9 bases in between. CDR1 and CDR2 (germline): MNHNS, SASEGT.

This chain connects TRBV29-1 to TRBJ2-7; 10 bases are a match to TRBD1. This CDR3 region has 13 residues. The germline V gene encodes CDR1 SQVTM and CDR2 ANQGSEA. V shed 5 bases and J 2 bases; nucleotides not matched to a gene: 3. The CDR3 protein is CSVYGQGAYEQYF. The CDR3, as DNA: TGCAGCGTTTACGGACAGGGGGCCTACGAGCAGTACTTC.

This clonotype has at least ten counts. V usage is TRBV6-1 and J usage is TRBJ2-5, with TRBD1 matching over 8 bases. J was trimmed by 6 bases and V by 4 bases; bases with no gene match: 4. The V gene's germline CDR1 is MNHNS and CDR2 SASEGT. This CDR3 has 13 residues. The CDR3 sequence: CASSGQGLKTQYF. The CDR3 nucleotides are TGTGCCAGCAGTGGACAGGGGCTTAAGACCCAGTACTTC.